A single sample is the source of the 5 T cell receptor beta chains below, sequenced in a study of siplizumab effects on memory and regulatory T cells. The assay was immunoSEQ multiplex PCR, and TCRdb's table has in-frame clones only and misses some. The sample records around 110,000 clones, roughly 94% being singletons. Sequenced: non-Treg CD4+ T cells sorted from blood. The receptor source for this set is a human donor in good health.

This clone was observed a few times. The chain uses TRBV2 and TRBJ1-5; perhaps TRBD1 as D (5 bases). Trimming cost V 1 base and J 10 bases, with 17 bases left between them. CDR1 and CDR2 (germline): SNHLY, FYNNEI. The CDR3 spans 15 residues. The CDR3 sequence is CASSEVLQGGFPQHF. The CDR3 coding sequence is TGTGCCAGCAGTGAAGTTCTTCAGGGAGGATTTCCCCAGCATTTT.

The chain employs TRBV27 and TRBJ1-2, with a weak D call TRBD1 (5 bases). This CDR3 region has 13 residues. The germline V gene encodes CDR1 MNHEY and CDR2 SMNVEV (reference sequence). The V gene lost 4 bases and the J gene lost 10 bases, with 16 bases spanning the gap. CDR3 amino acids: CASSWAGTEFYTF. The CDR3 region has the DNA TGTGCCAGCAGTTGGGCCGGGACGGAATTCTACACCTTC.

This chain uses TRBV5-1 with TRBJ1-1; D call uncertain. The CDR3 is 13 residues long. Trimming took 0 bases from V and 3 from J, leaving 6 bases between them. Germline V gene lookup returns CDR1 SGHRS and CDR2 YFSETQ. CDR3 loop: CASSLGQYTEAFF. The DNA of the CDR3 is TGCGCCAGCAGCTTGGGGCAGTACACTGAAGCTTTCTTT. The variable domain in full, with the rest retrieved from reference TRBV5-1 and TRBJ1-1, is KAGVTQTPRYLIKTRGQQVTLSCSPISGHRSVSWYQQTPGQGLQFLFEYFSETQRNKGNFPGRFSGRQFSNSRSEMNVSTLELGDSALYLCASSLGQYTEAFFGQGTRLTVV.

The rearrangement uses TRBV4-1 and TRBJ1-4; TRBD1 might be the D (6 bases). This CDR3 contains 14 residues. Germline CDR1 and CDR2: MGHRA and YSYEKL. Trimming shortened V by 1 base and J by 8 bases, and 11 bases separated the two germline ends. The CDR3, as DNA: TGCGCCAGCAGCCAAGGGACAGTTAGGGAAAAACTGTTTTTT. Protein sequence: CASSQGTVREKLFF.

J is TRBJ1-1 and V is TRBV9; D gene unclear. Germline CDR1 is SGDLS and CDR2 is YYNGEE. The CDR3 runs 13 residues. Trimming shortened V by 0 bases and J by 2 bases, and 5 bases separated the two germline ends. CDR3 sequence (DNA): TGTGCCAGCAGCGTAGCCACAAACACTGAAGCTTTCTTT. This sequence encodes CASSVATNTEAFF.